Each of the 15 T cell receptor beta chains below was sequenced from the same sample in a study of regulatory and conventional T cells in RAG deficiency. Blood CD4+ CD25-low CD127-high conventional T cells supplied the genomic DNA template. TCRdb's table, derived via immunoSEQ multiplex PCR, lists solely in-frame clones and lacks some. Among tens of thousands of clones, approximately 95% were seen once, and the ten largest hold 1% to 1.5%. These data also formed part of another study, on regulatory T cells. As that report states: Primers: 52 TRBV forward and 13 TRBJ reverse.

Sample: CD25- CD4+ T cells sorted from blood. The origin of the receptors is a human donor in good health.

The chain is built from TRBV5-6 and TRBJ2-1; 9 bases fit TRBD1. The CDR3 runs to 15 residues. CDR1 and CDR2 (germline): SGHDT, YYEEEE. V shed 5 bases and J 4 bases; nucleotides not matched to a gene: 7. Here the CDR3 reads CASSRDRVSYNEQFF. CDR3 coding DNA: TGTGCCAGCAGTCGGGACAGGGTGTCGTACAATGAGCAGTTCTTC.

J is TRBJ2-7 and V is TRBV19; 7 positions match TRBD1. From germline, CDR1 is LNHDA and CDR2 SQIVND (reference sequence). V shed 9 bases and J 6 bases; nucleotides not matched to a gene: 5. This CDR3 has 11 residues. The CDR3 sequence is CASATGAEQYF. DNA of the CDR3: TGTGCCAGCGCAACAGGGGCCGAGCAGTACTTC.

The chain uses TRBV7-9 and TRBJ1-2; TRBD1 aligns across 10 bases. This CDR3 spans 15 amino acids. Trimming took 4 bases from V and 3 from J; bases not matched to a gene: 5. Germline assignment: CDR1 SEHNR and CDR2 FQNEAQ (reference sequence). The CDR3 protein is CASSSRTGGDYGYTF. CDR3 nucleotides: TGTGCCAGCAGCTCGAGGACAGGGGGAGACTATGGCTACACCTTC.

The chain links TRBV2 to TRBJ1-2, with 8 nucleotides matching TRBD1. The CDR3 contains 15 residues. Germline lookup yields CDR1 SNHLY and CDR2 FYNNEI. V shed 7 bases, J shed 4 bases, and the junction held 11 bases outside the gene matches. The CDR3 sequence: CASNGQGVRLYGYTF. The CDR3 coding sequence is TGTGCCAGCAATGGACAGGGCGTGAGGCTCTATGGCTACACCTTC.

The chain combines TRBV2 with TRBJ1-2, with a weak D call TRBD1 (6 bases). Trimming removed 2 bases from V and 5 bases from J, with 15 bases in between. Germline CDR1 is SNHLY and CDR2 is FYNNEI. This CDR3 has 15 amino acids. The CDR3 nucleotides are TGTGCCAGCAGTGAAATTCTAGGCAGGGGTTATGGCTACACCTTC. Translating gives CASSEILGRGYGYTF.

As DNA, the CDR3 is TGCGCCAGCAGCTTATCACAGGGAGGGGAGACCCAGTACTTC. It is translated as CASSLSQGGETQYF. The chain joins TRBV5-1 to TRBJ2-5; weak D call: TRBD2 (7 bases). The CDR3 is made up of 14 amino acids. Looked up from germline, CDR1 is SGHRS and CDR2 is YFSETQ. The V end was cut by 2 bases, the J end by 5 bases, with 13 bases between.

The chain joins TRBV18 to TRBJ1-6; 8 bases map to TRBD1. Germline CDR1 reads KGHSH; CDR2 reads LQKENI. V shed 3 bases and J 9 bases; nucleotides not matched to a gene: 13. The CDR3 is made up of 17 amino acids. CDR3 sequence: CASSPTVGRGLFSPLHF. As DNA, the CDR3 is TGTGCCAGCTCACCCACCGTCGGCAGGGGGCTTTTTTCACCCCTCCACTTT.

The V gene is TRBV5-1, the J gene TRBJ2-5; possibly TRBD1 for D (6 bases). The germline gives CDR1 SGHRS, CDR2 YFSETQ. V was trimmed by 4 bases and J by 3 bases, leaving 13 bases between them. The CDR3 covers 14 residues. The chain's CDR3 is CASSTGQVEETQYF. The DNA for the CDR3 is TGCGCCAGCAGCACGGGACAAGTAGAAGAGACCCAGTACTTC.

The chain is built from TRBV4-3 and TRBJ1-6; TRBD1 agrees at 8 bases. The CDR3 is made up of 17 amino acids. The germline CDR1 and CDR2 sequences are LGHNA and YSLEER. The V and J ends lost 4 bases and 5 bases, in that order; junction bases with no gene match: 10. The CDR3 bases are TGCGCCAGCAGCCTCTGGGACAGGACAGGCCATAATTCACCCCTCCACTTT. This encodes CASSLWDRTGHNSPLHF.

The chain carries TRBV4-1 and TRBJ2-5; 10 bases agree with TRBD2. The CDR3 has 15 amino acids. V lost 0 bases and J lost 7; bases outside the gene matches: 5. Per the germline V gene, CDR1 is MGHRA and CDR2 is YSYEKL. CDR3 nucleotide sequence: TGCGCCAGCAGCCAAGATAACCAGCGGGGGGGGACCCAGTACTTC. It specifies CASSQDNQRGGTQYF.

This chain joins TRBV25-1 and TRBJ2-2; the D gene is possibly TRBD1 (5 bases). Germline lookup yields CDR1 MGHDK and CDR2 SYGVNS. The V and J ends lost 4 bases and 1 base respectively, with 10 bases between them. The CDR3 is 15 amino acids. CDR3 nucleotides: TGTGCCAGCAGTGGTAACAGGTGGAACACCGGGGAGCTGTTTTTT. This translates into CASSGNRWNTGELFF.

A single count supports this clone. The CDR3 DNA reads as TGTGCCAGCAGTGAGGGGGGGCCTACCGGGGAGCTGTTTTTT. Translating gives CASSEGGPTGELFF. This chain connects TRBV5-4 to TRBJ2-2, with D possibly TRBD2 on 7 matching bases. The germline CDR1 and CDR2 sequences are SGHNT and YYREEE (reference sequence). The V end lost 5 bases, the J end lost 5 bases, and 13 bases lay between the germline ends. The length of the CDR3 is 14 residues.

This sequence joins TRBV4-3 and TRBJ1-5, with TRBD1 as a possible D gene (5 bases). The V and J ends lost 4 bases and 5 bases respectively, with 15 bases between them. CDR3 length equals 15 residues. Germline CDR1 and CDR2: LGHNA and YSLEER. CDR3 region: CASSLGATGDQPQHF. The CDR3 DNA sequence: TGCGCCAGCAGCCTCGGAGCTACGGGGGATCAGCCCCAGCATTTT.

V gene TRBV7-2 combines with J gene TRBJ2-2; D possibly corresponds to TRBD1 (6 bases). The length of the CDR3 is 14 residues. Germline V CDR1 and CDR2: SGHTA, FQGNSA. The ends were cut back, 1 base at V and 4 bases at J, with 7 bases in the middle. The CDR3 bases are TGTGCCAGCAGCTTAGGGGGGCTCACCGGGGAGCTGTTTTTT. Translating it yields CASSLGGLTGELFF.

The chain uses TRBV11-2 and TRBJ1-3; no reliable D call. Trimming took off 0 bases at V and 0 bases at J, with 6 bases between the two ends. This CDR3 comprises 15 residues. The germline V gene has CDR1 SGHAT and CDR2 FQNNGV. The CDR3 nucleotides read TGTGCCAGCAGCTTAGAGGCGGTCTCTGGAAACACCATATATTTT. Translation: CASSLEAVSGNTIYF. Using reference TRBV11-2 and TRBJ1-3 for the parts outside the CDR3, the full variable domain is EAGVAQSPRYKIIEKRQSVAFWCNPISGHATLYWYQQILGQGPKLLIQFQNNGVVDDSQLPKDRFSAERLKGVDSTLKIQPAKLEDSAVYLCASSLEAVSGNTIYFGEGSWLTVV.